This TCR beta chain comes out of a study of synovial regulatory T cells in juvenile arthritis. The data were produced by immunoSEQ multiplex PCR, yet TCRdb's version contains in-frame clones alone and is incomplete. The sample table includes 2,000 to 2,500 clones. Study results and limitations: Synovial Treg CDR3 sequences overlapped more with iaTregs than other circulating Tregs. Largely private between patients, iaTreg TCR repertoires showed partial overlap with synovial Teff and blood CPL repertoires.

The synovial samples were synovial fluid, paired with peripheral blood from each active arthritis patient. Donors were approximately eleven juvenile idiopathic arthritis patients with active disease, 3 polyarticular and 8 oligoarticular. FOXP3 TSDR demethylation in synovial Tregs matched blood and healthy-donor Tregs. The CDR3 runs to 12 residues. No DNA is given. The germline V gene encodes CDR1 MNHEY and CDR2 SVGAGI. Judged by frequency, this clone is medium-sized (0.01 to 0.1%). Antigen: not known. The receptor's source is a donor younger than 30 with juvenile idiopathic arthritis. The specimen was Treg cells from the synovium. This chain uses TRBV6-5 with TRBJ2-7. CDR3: CASGLSIGEQYF.